Listed below are T cell receptor beta chains from one sample, sequenced in a study of T cell responses to AZD1222 COVID-19 vaccine. Libraries were prepared by immunoSEQ multiplex PCR; TCRdb keeps only in-frame clonotypes and omits some of them. The profile shows about 97,000 clones, 80% to 90% of them singletons. This sample comprised peripheral blood, obtained on day 0 of AZD1222 vaccination. Source of these receptors: an adult in good health. Both conserved end residues are part of each CDR3. The order of the fields is V gene, D gene, clone size, J gene, CDR3 DNA, CDR3 protein. The D gene is left open where the match is weak. Size values are once, few and many counts, or a class for expanded clones, and some rows have none.

TRBV5-1	NA	NA	TRBJ2-7	TGCGCCAGCGGTTCCGGGGGCGAGCAGTACTTC	CASGSGGEQYF
TRBV28	NA	NA	TRBJ1-1	TGTGCCAGCCCGCCAAGGGGCGTGAACACTGAAGCTTTCTTT	CASPPRGVNTEAFF
TRBV29-1	NA	NA	TRBJ1-5	TGCAGCGTTGGGGCCAGAGATCAGCCCCAGCATTTT	CSVGARDQPQHF
TRBV24-1	NA	once	TRBJ2-1	TGTGCCACCAGTGACCGACTAGACGGCAATGAGCAGTTCTTC	CATSDRLDGNEQFF
TRBV14	NA	NA	TRBJ1-4	TGTGCCAGCAGCCAAAACCGGGCCCCTAATGAAAAACTGTTTTTT	CASSQNRAPNEKLFF
TRBV10-2	TRBD2	NA	TRBJ2-1	TGCGCCAGCAGTGAATTGGGGGGGTCCTACAATGAGCAGTTCTTC	CASSELGGSYNEQFF
TRBV24-1	NA	NA	TRBJ2-2	TGTGCCACCATCCTCAGGGGGGGGTATGGGGAGCTGTTTTTT	CATILRGGYGELFF
TRBV28	TRBD1	NA	TRBJ1-2	TGTGCCAGCAGGCCGGGACAGACCTATGGCTACACCTTC	CASRPGQTYGYTF
TRBV20-1	TRBD2	NA	TRBJ2-5	TGCAGTTCGGGAGGCGAGACCCAGTACTTC	CSSGGETQYF
TRBV28	NA	once	TRBJ2-7	TGTGCCAGCAGTTTAGGGGGCGGAACCTACGAGCAGTACTTC	CASSLGGGTYEQYF
TRBV5-8	TRBD1	once	TRBJ1-2	TGTGCCAGCAGCTTGTACAGGGGAATGGGTGGCTACACCTTC	CASSLYRGMGGYTF
TRBV4-2	NA	NA	TRBJ2-5	TGTGCCAGCAGCCAAGTCGTCACAAGACAACGCGTGCAAGAGACCCAGTACTTC	CASSQVVTRQRVQETQYF
TRBV6-5	NA	NA	TRBJ1-6	TGTGCCAGCAGTTATAATAATTCACCCCTCCACTTT	CASSYNNSPLHF
TRBV5-1	TRBD2	NA	TRBJ2-2	TGCGCCAGCAGCTTTCTAGCGGGAGACACCGGGGAGCTGTTTTTT	CASSFLAGDTGELFF
TRBV10-3	TRBD1	NA	TRBJ2-7	TGTGCCATCCAGCCGGGACAGCTCTACGAGCAGTACTTC	CAIQPGQLYEQYF
TRBV7-2	TRBD2	NA	TRBJ2-1	TGTGCCAGCAGCGCCACACTAGCGGGAGCCTACAATGAGCAGTTCTTC	CASSATLAGAYNEQFF
TRBV12-5	NA	NA	TRBJ2-3	TGTGCTAGTGGATATGGAGGGAATACGCAGTATTTT	CASGYGGNTQYF
TRBV2	NA	NA	TRBJ1-1	TGTGCCAGCACCCAGGATCAGGCAGGTGGGACTGAAGCTTTCTTT	CASTQDQAGGTEAFF
TRBV6-4	TRBD1	NA	TRBJ2-6	TGTGCCAGCGCCCCACAGGGGGGAGGTGGGGCCAACGTCCTGACTTTC	CASAPQGGGGANVLTF
TRBV19	NA	NA	TRBJ1-4	TGTGCCAGTAGTACAGGGGAGCTAACTAATGAAAAACTGTTTTTT	CASSTGELTNEKLFF
TRBV7-2	NA	NA	TRBJ2-3	TGTGCCAGCAGCTTAGAAGGTAGCAGCGTCCTATCGCAGTATTTT	CASSLEGSSVLSQYF
TRBV15	NA	NA	TRBJ2-5	TGTGCCACCAGCAGAGGGACGGATCAAGAGACCCAGTACTTC	CATSRGTDQETQYF
TRBV15	TRBD2	NA	TRBJ2-1	TGTGCCACCAGCAGAGATCGGCGGAGCGGGGGGGCAGGTGAGCAGTTCTTC	CATSRDRRSGGAGEQFF
TRBV28	NA	NA	TRBJ2-2	TGTGCCACCTATCAGGGGAACACCGGGGAGCTGTTTTTT	CATYQGNTGELFF
TRBV11-2	NA	NA	TRBJ1-3	TGTGCCAGCAGCTTAAGGGCCATTTATCCCTCTGGAAACACCATATATTTT	CASSLRAIYPSGNTIYF
TRBV7-9	NA	few	TRBJ1-5	TGTGCCAGCAGCCCACCCGGAGGAAGAAATCAGCCCCAGCATTTT	CASSPPGGRNQPQHF
TRBV7-8	NA	NA	TRBJ2-1	TGTGCCAGCAGGGTCTACAATGAGCAGTTCTTC	CASRVYNEQFF
TRBV3-1/TRBV3-2	TRBD1	NA	TRBJ2-7	TGTGCCAGCAGCCACCCCCGACAGGGCACCTACGAGCAGTACTTC	CASSHPRQGTYEQYF
TRBV7-2	TRBD1	NA	TRBJ2-7	TGTGCCAGCAGCTCCCCCCCGGGACAGGGGATTTACGAGCAGTACTTC	CASSSPPGQGIYEQYF
TRBV6-5	NA	NA	TRBJ1-3	TGTGCCAGCAGTTACTCGAGCAGGAGCTCTGGAAACACCATATATTTT	CASSYSSRSSGNTIYF
TRBV29-1	NA	NA	TRBJ1-1	TGCAGTGGGCAGGGGCTGAACACTGAAGCTTTCTTT	CSGQGLNTEAFF
TRBV6-4	TRBD1	few	TRBJ1-5	TGTGCCAGCAGTGACTCAGCAAAGACAGGGGGGCCTCATAGCAATCAGCCCCAGCATTTT	CASSDSAKTGGPHSNQPQHF
TRBV9	TRBD1	NA	TRBJ1-5	TGTGCCAGCAGCCGGGGACAGGGGAGCAATCAGCCCCAGCATTTT	CASSRGQGSNQPQHF
TRBV3-1/TRBV3-2	NA	once	TRBJ2-3	TGTGCCAGCAGCCAAGATAGGAGGGGCACAGATACGCAGTATTTT	CASSQDRRGTDTQYF
TRBV5-1	NA	NA	TRBJ1-1	TGCGCCAGCAGCTTGGAAAGGAGGCGCAACAGGGTCGGTGAGGCTTTCTTT	CASSLERRRNRVGEAFF
TRBV5-4	NA	NA	TRBJ1-4	TGTGCCAGCAGTTTCGGGGGAGGAGGGACTAATGAAAAACTGTTTTTT	CASSFGGGGTNEKLFF
TRBV11-2	NA	NA	TRBJ2-1	TGTGCCAGCAGCCCGGTCAAACAGGCCCGCTCCTACAATGAGCAGTTCTTC	CASSPVKQARSYNEQFF
TRBV11-2	TRBD2	NA	TRBJ2-1	TGTGCCAGCAGCCCGAGACTAGCGGGAGTTTACAATGAGCAGTTCTTC	CASSPRLAGVYNEQFF
TRBV24-1	TRBD2	NA	TRBJ2-1	TGTGCCACCAGTGGGCTAGCGGGGGCCTCCTACAATGAGCAGTTCTTC	CATSGLAGASYNEQFF
TRBV2	NA	NA	TRBJ1-2	TGTGCCAGCACCTCCGGGGGCTTCTATGGCTACACCTTC	CASTSGGFYGYTF
TRBV20-1	NA	NA	TRBJ2-7	TGCAGTGCTAGTGGGACTGTCGCCCTTTTCGAGCAGTACTTC	CSASGTVALFEQYF